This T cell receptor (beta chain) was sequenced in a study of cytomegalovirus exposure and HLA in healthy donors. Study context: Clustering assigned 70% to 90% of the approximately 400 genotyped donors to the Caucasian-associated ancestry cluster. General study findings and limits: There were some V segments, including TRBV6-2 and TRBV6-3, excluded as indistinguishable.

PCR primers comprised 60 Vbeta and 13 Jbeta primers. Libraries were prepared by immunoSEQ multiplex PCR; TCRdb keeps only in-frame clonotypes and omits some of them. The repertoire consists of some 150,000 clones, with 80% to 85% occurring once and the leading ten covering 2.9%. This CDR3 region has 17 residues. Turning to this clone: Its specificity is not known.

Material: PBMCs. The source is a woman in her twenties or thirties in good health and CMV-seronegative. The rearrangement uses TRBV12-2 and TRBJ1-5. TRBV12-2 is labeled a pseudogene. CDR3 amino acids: CASRLGGWGGRNQPQHF. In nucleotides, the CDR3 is TGTGCAAGTCGCTTAGGGGGATGGGGGGGCCGCAATCAGCCCCAGCATTTT.